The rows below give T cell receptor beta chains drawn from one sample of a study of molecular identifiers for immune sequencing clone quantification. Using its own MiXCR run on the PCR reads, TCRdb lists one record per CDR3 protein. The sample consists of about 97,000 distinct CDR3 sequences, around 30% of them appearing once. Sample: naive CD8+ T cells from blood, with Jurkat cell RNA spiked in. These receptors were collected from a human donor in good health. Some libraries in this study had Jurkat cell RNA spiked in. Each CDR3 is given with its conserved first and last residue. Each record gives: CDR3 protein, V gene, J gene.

CDR3: CASSPPAGALPDTQYF
V: TRBV18
J: TRBJ2-3

CDR3: CASSYEFGFYTDTQYF
V: TRBV6-5
J: TRBJ2-3

CDR3: CASSIAFLAGDGNIQYF
V: TRBV19
J: TRBJ2-4

CDR3: CASSFSSSPLHF
V: TRBV27
J: TRBJ1-6

CDR3: CASSLWEKGTDTQYF
V: TRBV5-1
J: TRBJ2-3

CDR3: CASVPQAGASYEQYF
V: TRBV19
J: TRBJ2-7

CDR3: CASSLTGYVANF
V: TRBV6-5
J: TRBJ1-1

CDR3: CASSTPSWGDTQYF
V: TRBV5-1
J: TRBJ2-3

CDR3: CASSRPGTDYEQYF
V: TRBV18
J: TRBJ2-7

CDR3: CSVVGGSGYEQYF
V: TRBV29-1
J: TRBJ2-7

CDR3: CSALTDTRYF
V: TRBV29-1
J: TRBJ2-3

CDR3: CATSGPSIQDLGETQYF
V: TRBV24-1
J: TRBJ2-5

CDR3: CASSLGGPGTEAFF
V: TRBV7-6
J: TRBJ1-1

CDR3: CASSHRGTGREQYYEQCF
V: TRBV25-1
J: TRBJ2-7

CDR3: CASSFLAGEQYF
V: TRBV13
J: TRBJ2-7

CDR3: CASSSRTGNQPQHF
V: TRBV7-9
J: TRBJ1-5

CDR3: CASGPGQDRETQYF
V: TRBV7-9
J: TRBJ2-5

CDR3: CSGDRINYGYTF
V: TRBV20-1
J: TRBJ1-2

CDR3: CASSALAGGTYEQYF
V: TRBV7-2
J: TRBJ2-7